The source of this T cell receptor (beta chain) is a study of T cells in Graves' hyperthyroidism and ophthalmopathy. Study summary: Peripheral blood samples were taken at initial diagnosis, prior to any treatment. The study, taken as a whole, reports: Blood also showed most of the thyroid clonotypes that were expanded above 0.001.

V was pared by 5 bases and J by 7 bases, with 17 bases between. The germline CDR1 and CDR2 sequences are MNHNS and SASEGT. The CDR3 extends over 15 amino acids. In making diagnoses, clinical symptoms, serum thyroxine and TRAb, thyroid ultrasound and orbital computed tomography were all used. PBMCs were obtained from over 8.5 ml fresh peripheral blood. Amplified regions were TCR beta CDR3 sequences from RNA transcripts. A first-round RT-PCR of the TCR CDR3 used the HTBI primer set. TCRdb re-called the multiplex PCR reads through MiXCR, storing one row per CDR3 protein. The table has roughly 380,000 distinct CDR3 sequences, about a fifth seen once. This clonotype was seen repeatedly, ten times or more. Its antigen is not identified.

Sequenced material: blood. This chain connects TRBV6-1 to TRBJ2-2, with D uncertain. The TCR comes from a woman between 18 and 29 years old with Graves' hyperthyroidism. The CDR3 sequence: CASSPRPNRNGELFF. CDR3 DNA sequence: TGTGCCAGCAGTCCCAGACCTAACCGAAACGGGGAGCTGTTTTTT.